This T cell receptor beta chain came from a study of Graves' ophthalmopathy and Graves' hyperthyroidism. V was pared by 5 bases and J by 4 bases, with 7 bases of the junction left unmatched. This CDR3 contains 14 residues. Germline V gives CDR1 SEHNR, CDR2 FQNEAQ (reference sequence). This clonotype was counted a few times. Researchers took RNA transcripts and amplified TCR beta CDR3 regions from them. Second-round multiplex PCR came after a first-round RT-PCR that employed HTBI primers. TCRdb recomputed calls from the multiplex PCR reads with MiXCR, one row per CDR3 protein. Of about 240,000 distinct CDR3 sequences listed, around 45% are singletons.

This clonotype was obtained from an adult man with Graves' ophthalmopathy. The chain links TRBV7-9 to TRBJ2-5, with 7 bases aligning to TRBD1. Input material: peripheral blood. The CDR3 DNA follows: TGTGCCAGCAGCCAAACGAGGGGGCTAGAGACCCAGTACTTC. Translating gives CASSQTRGLETQYF. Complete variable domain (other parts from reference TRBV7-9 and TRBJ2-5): DTGVSQNPRHKITKRGQNVTFRCDPISEHNRLYWYRQTLGQGPEFLTYFQNEAQLEKSRLLSDRFSAERPKGSFSTLEIQRTEQGDSAMYLCASSQTRGLETQYFGPGTRLLVL.